The clone carrying this T cell receptor (beta chain) appeared many times. The sample comes from a study of blood T cells in healthy people across ages. Collection of roughly 9.6 milliliters of peripheral blood was performed for each donor. The total RNA that was extracted per sample amounted to at least 5 micrograms. Through a sample-barcoded 5' primer and a J-beta primer mix, a second PCR was run for about 7 to 12 cycles. A template-switch adaptor that had 12 random nucleotides put a tag on each cDNA molecule. Every sample gave at least 3 million paired-end reads containing CDR3. A single record per CDR3 protein comes from TCRdb applying MiXCR to the 5' RACE reads. The repertoire holds over 550,000 distinct CDR3 sequences, roughly 31% seen once, with 15% to 18% in the top ten. The source of this sequence is a woman of 80 years or more in good health. The specimen was blood.

The CDR3 region is CAWMRGAGNTEAFF. The CDR3 nucleotides are TGTGCCTGGATGAGGGGGGCTGGGAACACTGAAGCTTTCTTT. V is TRBV30 and J is TRBJ1-1; D possibly corresponds to TRBD1 (6 bases). CDR3 length: 14 amino acids. V lost 4 bases and J 1 base, leaving 13 bases between the germline ends. CDR1 is GTSNPN and CDR2 is SVGIG in the germline V gene (reference sequence).